The subject of this entry is one T cell receptor (beta chain). TCR beta chains were sequenced at survey level with immunoSEQ. TCRdb's table, derived via immunoSEQ multiplex PCR, lists solely in-frame clones and lacks some. The sample contains about 50,000 clones, 85% to 95% of which appear only once. The CDR3 contains 14 residues. Trimming shortened V by 5 bases and J by 1 base, and 11 bases separated the two germline ends. Germline assignment: CDR1 MNHEY and CDR2 SVGAGI. The material sequenced was PBMCs. The J gene is TRBJ1-1, the V gene TRBV6-5, with no clear D. This receptor was obtained from a man aged 35-49 years with rheumatoid arthritis. The CDR3 coding sequence is TGTGCCAGCAGTCCGTTTGAAGGGAACACTGAAGCTTTCTTT. Its translation is CASSPFEGNTEAFF.